This T cell receptor beta chain was captured in a study of cytomegalovirus exposure and HLA in healthy donors. Findings of the study overall: Certain sequence variants were highly shared and formed a cluster, and this cluster was likely a sequencing artifact.

The germline gives CDR1 SGDLS, CDR2 YYNGEE. V dropped 0 bases and J dropped 4 bases, with 14 bases sitting between them. This CDR3 comprises 15 residues. Primers included in the PCR were 60 Vbeta and 13 Jbeta primers. The assay was immunoSEQ multiplex PCR, and TCRdb's table has in-frame clones only and misses some. Of 85,000 to 130,000 clones in the sample, roughly two thirds were seen once. This clone was observed a single time. Its target is not known. This chain joins TRBV9 and TRBJ2-7; D possibly corresponds to TRBD1 (5 bases). Sequencing was performed on PBMCs. This TCR was sampled from a female donor in good health and CMV-seronegative. For the CDR3, the DNA is TGTGCCAGCAGCGTAGCAGAAGGGGTAAAATACGAGCAGTACTTC. Encoded protein: CASSVAEGVKYEQYF.